The clone carrying this T cell receptor beta chain appeared many times. Its antigen is as yet unknown. Constant-segment-primed 5'RACE gave TCR alpha and TCR beta cDNA libraries with sample barcodes and UMIs. TCRdb reanalysed the 5' RACE reads using MiXCR and keeps one entry per CDR3 protein. The sample contains 100,000 or so distinct CDR3 sequences, 11% of which appear only once. This sample was included in a study of T-cell memory formation after mild COVID-19. Study-wide results and caveats: Cross-reactive memory seemingly joined, as some responding clones were found in pre-infection memory. Most CD4+ clones that shrank were in CM and EM, while CD8+ ones turned up in EMRA.

There are 13 residues in the CDR3. Germline V gives CDR1 MGHRA, CDR2 YSYEKL. V gave up 0 bases and J gave up 8 bases, with 8 bases separating them. The chain employs TRBV4-1 and TRBJ2-1; TRBD1 or TRBD2 may be the D gene (5 bases each). The material sequenced was PBMCs or a T cell subset sorted from them (not recorded which). The TCR was taken from a man younger than 30 who had mild COVID-19 (a few samples of this study predate the infection). Cell type and time point are not known. DNA of the CDR3: TGCGCCAGCAGCCAAGAGGGGGTAGATGAGCAGTTCTTC. Its protein product is CASSQEGVDEQFF.